This entry features one T cell receptor (beta chain) sequence. Antigen specificity is unknown. The data belong to a study of vaccination and CD4 T cells after COVID-19. Sample treatment: approximately 10-day PBMC culture with coronavirus spike peptide pools or control peptides (ViraFEST assay). Using peptide pools, antigen-specific T cells were expanded in ViraFEST before TCRs were sequenced. V gave up 8 bases and J gave up 9 bases, with 14 bases separating them. Germline V gene sequence: CDR1 LNHDA, CDR2 SQIVND (reference sequence). The CDR3 consists of 12 residues. The study sequenced cultured CD4+ T cell DNA using the Oncomine TCR Beta short-read assay. DNA came from CD4+ T cells after culture. TCRdb re-analysed the PCR reads in MiXCR, keeping a single row per CDR3 protein. Counted here are 20,000 to 30,000 distinct CDR3 sequences, about 64% occurring once; the ten biggest clones make up 4% to 5.5%.

Sequencing used CD4+ T cells from blood, cultured in vitro. The chain joins TRBV19 to TRBJ1-5; unclear D gene. The TCR was taken from a human donor who had recovered from COVID-19. The CDR3 is CASSTPVLPQHF. In nucleotides, the CDR3 is TGTGCCAGTTCTACCCCGGTCCTGCCCCAGCATTTT.